Following are 19 T cell receptor beta chains from one sample sequenced in a study of cytotoxic CD8 clonotypes in ibrutinib-treated CLL. Sequencing was performed with immunoSEQ multiplex PCR; in TCRdb, only in-frame clones are kept and a portion is missing. The sample lists 45,000 to 50,000 clones; approximately 51% were seen once. This specimen consisted of PBMCs, obtained after 12 months of ibrutinib treatment. The source of these receptors is a human donor with chronic lymphocytic leukemia.

CDR3 in DNA: TGTGCCAGCTCCTCCACCCCTTTCCGGGGCACTGAAGCTTTCTTT. Amino acid sequence: CASSSTPFRGTEAFF. The V and J genes are TRBV5-8 and TRBJ1-1; no clear D gene. Per the germline V gene, CDR1 is SGHTS and CDR2 is YDEGEE. Trimming removed 7 bases from V and 4 bases from J, with 20 bases in between. There are 15 residues in the CDR3.

The chain carries TRBV29-1 and TRBJ1-2; maybe TRBD1 (5 bases). V lost 8 bases and J 4 bases, leaving 11 bases between the germline ends. Germline CDR1 is SQVTM and CDR2 is ANQGSEA. This CDR3 region has 11 residues. CDR3 DNA: TGCAGCTCTGACAGTGCCTATGGCTACACCTTC. It yields the protein CSSDSAYGYTF.

The V and J genes are TRBV5-1 and TRBJ2-1; TRBD2 aligns across 8 bases. The CDR3 is 14 amino acids. The germline V gene encodes CDR1 SGHRS and CDR2 YFSETQ. V dropped 2 bases and J dropped 11; count of bases not matched to a gene: 9. The CDR3 DNA reads as TGCGCCAGCAGCTTAGAGGTAGCGGGAACAAAGCAGTTCTTC. It encodes CASSLEVAGTKQFF.

The rearrangement links TRBV6-1 to TRBJ1-6; D is unclear. Germline assignment: CDR1 MNHNS and CDR2 SASEGT. The V end lost 3 bases, the J end lost 0 bases, and 12 bases lay between the germline ends. This CDR3 comprises 17 residues. CDR3 nucleotide sequence: TGTGCCAGCAGTGATAGGCCTGTAAGCTCCTATAATTCACCCCTCCACTTT. It is translated as CASSDRPVSSYNSPLHF.

V and J are TRBV9 and TRBJ2-7; D perhaps matches TRBD2 (5 bases). Looked up from germline, CDR1 is SGDLS and CDR2 is YYNGEE. V was pared by 4 bases and J by 0 bases, with 14 bases between. CDR3 length: 15 amino acids. The CDR3 DNA follows: TGTGCCAGCAGCCCAAGGCCGGCGGGCTCCTACGAGCAGTACTTC. Protein product: CASSPRPAGSYEQYF.

This clone was seen at least ten times. The rearrangement links TRBV13 to TRBJ1-1; D gene uncertain. Germline V gives CDR1 PRHDT, CDR2 FYEKMQ (reference sequence). Deletions cut 6 bases from V and 1 base from J, with 12 bases between. The CDR3 loop spans 14 amino acids. CDR3 nucleotide sequence: TGTGCCAGCAGTGGCGGGCTTTCGAACACTGAAGCTTTCTTT. Protein: CASSGGLSNTEAFF.

The rearrangement joins TRBV5-4 to TRBJ2-2; the D is unclear. The germline V gene encodes CDR1 SGHNT and CDR2 YYREEE (reference sequence). Between the trimmed V and J ends, which lost 2 bases and 3 bases, there was a span of 8 bases. The CDR3 consists of 14 residues. As DNA, the CDR3 is TGTGCCAGCAGCTTCAGCACCCACACCGGGGAGCTGTTTTTT. Translating gives CASSFSTHTGELFF. The full variable domain, with the rest looked up from reference TRBV5-4 and TRBJ2-2, is ETGVTQSPTHLIKTRGQQVTLRCSSQSGHNTVSWYQQALGQGPQFIFQYYREEENGRGNFPPRFSGLQFPNYSSELNVNALELDDSALYLCASSFSTHTGELFFGEGSRLTVL.

V and J are TRBV7-9 and TRBJ1-1; possibly TRBD1 for D (5 bases). Germline CDR1 SEHNR, CDR2 FQNEAQ (reference sequence). The CDR3 spans 16 residues. The ends were cut back, 5 bases at V and 0 bases at J, with 16 bases in the middle. CDR3 protein: CASSPPTGTVNTEAFF. In nucleotides, the CDR3 is TGTGCCAGCAGCCCACCCACCGGGACGGTGAACACTGAAGCTTTCTTT.

This clone has only a few counts. The rearrangement joins TRBV28 to TRBJ2-7; the match to TRBD2 covers 7 bases. Per germline, CDR1 MDHEN and CDR2 SYDVKM. The CDR3 spans 14 residues. J gave up 3 bases and V 5 bases, and 7 bases lay outside the gene matches. In DNA form, the CDR3 reads TGTGCCAGCAGTCAACCGGGACTAATCTACGAGCAGTACTTC. Residues: CASSQPGLIYEQYF.

In its sample, this clone was seen many times. The chain combines TRBV18 with TRBJ2-5, with D perhaps matching TRBD1 (5 bases). The V end lost 3 bases, the J end lost 4 bases, and 12 bases lay between the germline ends. CDR1 KGHSH and CDR2 LQKENI come from the germline V gene. CDR3 size: 14 residues. The CDR3 reads CASSPQGTGETQYF. The CDR3 DNA reads as TGTGCCAGCTCACCGCAGGGTACGGGAGAGACCCAGTACTTC.

The chain carries TRBV4-1 and TRBJ2-1, with TRBD2 identical over 8 bases. CDR1 and CDR2 from the germline V gene are MGHRA and YSYEKL. V was clipped by 2 bases and J by 8 bases; unmatched bases: 8. This CDR3 contains 15 residues. DNA of the CDR3: TGCGCCAGCAGCCAAATAGCGGGAACTCTCTATGAGCAGTTCTTC. This encodes CASSQIAGTLYEQFF.

The chain is built from TRBV5-6 and TRBJ1-6; the D is unclear. CDR3 length: 14 amino acids. The V and J ends lost 0 bases and 5 bases respectively, with 6 bases between them. Germline lookup yields CDR1 SGHDT and CDR2 YYEEEE. The DNA of the CDR3 is TGTGCCAGCAGCTTGGGGCAGAATAATTCACCCCTCCACTTT. Residues: CASSLGQNNSPLHF.

DNA of the CDR3: TGCGCCAGCAGCCTGGACGTCATGAATACGCAGTATTTT. As protein: CASSLDVMNTQYF. The chain employs TRBV5-1 and TRBJ2-3, with D uncertain. CDR1 is SGHRS, CDR2 YFSETQ, per germline. Trimming cost V 4 bases and J 7 bases, with 13 bases left between them. The CDR3 runs 13 residues.

This clone came up once. The chain carries TRBV7-6 and TRBJ2-7, with 8 positions matching TRBD1. CDR1 and CDR2 from the germline V gene are SGHVS and FNYEAQ. Trimming cost V 5 bases and J 6 bases; bases outside gene matches: 6. The CDR3 consists of 13 residues. The CDR3 here is CASSKDRDLEQYF. The CDR3 nucleotides read TGTGCCAGCAGCAAGGACAGGGACCTCGAGCAGTACTTC. The variable domain in full, completed from reference TRBV7-6 and TRBJ2-7, reads GAGVSQSPRYKVTKRGQDVALRCDPISGHVSLYWYRQALGQGPEFLTYFNYEAQQDKSGLPNDRFSAERPEGSISTLTIQRTEQRDSAMYRCASSKDRDLEQYFGPGTRLTVT.

The V call is TRBV27, the J call TRBJ2-7, with D uncertain. The germline V gene has CDR1 MNHEY and CDR2 SMNVEV (reference sequence). V shed 2 bases and J shed 5 bases, with 7 bases lying between them. The CDR3 has 12 residues. The CDR3 region has the DNA TGTGCCAGCAGTTTAAAGGGCCACGAGCAGTACTTC. Translation gives CASSLKGHEQYF.

CDR3 sequence: CASSAPGTSGRAEQYF. CDR3 coding DNA: TGTGCCAGCAGTGCGCCGGGGACTAGCGGGAGAGCCGAGCAGTACTTC. The rearrangement joins TRBV28 to TRBJ2-7; 14 bases are shared with TRBD2. Trimming took 5 bases from V and 6 from J; bases not matched to a gene: 9. This CDR3 region has 16 residues. Germline-derived CDR1 and CDR2 are MDHEN and SYDVKM.

This clone was seen repeatedly, ten times or more. The chain couples TRBV11-1 to TRBJ2-7, with D unclear. The CDR3 spans 13 residues. Germline V gene sequence: CDR1 SGHAT, CDR2 FQDESV (reference sequence). Trimming cost V 1 base and J 6 bases, with 10 bases left between them. The CDR3 DNA reads as TGTGCCAGCAGCTTAGGGGCCATTCGCGAGCAGTACTTC. This codes for CASSLGAIREQYF.

The J gene is TRBJ1-1, the V gene TRBV15, with D uncertain. This CDR3 has 14 amino acids. The V gene's germline CDR1 is LNHNV and CDR2 YYDKDF (reference sequence). Trimming removed 0 bases at V and 5 bases at J, with 10 bases between. CDR3 region: CATSRDPGRTEAFF. The CDR3 region has the DNA TGTGCCACCAGCAGAGATCCGGGCCGGACTGAAGCTTTCTTT.

This chain joins TRBV6-6 and TRBJ1-1; D may be TRBD1 (5 bases). Germline V gives CDR1 MNHNY, CDR2 SVGAGI (reference sequence). The CDR3 extends over 14 amino acids. The V gene lost 3 bases and the J gene lost 8 bases, with 16 bases spanning the gap. CDR3 loop: CASSYPREGTEAFF. Written as DNA, the CDR3 is TGTGCCAGCAGTTATCCGAGGGAAGGGACCGAAGCTTTCTTT.